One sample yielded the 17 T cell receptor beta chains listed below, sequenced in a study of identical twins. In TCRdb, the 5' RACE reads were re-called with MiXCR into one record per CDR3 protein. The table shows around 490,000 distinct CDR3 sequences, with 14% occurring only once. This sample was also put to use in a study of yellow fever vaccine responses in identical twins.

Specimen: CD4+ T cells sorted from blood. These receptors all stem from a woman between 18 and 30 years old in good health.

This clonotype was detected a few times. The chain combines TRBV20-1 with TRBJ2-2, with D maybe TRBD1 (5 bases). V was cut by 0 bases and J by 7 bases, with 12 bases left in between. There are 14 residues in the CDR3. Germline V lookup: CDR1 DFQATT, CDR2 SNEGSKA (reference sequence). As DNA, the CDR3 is TGCAGTGCTAGAGATGGGGCGTTAATCGGGGAGCTGTTTTTT. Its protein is CSARDGALIGELFF.

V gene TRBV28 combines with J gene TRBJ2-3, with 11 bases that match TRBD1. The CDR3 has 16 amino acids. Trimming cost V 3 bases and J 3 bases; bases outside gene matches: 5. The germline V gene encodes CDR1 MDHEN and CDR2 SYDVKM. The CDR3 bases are TGTGCCAGCAGTTTCTCCGGGACAGGGGGAACAGATACGCAGTATTTT. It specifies CASSFSGTGGTDTQYF.

The CDR3 sequence is CSARDLDRPYEQYF. CDR3 in DNA: TGCAGTGCTAGAGATCTTGACAGGCCCTACGAGCAGTACTTC. V is TRBV20-1 and J is TRBJ2-7, with D possibly being TRBD1 (6 bases). Germline V gene data show CDR1 as DFQATT and CDR2 as SNEGSKA (reference sequence). V lost 0 bases and J 2 bases, leaving 11 bases between the germline ends. The CDR3 consists of 14 residues.

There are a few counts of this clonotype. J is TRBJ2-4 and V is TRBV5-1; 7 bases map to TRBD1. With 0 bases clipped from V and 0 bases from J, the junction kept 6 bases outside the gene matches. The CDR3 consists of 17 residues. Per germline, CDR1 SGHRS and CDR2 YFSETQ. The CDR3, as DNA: TGCGCCAGCAGCTTGGGTACAGGGGATTCAGCCAAAAACATTCAGTACTTC. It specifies CASSLGTGDSAKNIQYF.

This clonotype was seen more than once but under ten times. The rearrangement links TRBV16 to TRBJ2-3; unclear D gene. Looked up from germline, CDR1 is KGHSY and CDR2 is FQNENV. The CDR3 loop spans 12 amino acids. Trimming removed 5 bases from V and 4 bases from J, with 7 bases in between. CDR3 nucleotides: TGTGCCAGCAGCTACCCCTCAGATACGCAGTATTTT. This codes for CASSYPSDTQYF. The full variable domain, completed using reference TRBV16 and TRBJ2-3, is GEEVAQTPKHLVRGEGQKAKLYCAPIKGHSYVFWYQQVLKNEFKFLISFQNENVFDETGMPKERFSAKCLPNSPCSLEIQATKLEDSAVYFCASSYPSDTQYFGPGTRLTVL.

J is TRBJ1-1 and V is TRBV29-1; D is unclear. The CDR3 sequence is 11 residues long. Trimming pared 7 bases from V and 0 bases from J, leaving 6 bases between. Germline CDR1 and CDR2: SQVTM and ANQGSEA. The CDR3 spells CSDGMNTEAFF. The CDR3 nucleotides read TGCAGCGACGGCATGAACACTGAAGCTTTCTTT. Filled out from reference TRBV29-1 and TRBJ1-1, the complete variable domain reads SAVISQKPSRDICQRGTSLTIQCQVDSQVTMMFWYRQQPGQSLTLIATANQGSEATYESGFVIDKFPISRPNLTFSTLTVSNMSPEDSSIYLCSDGMNTEAFFGQGTRLTVV.

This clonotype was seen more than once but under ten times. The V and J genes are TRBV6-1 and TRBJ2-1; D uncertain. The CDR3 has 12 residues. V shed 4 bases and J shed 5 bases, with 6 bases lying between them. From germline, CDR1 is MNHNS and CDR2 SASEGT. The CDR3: CASSAWDNEQFF. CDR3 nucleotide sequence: TGTGCCAGCAGTGCATGGGACAATGAGCAGTTCTTC.

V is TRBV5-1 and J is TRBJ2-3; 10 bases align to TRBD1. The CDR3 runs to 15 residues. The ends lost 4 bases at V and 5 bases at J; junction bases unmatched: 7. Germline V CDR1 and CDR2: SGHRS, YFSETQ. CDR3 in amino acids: CASSTGQGVIDTQYF. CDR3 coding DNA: TGCGCCAGCAGCACCGGACAGGGGGTGATAGATACGCAGTATTTT. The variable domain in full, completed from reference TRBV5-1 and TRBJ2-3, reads KAGVTQTPRYLIKTRGQQVTLSCSPISGHRSVSWYQQTPGQGLQFLFEYFSETQRNKGNFPGRFSGRQFSNSRSEMNVSTLELGDSALYLCASSTGQGVIDTQYFGPGTRLTVL.

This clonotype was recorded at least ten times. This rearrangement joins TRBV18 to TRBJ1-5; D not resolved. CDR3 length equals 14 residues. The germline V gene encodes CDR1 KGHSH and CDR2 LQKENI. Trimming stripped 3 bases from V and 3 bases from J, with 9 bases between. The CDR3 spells CASSPYGDNQPQHF. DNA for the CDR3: TGTGCCAGCTCACCTTACGGGGACAATCAGCCCCAGCATTTT.

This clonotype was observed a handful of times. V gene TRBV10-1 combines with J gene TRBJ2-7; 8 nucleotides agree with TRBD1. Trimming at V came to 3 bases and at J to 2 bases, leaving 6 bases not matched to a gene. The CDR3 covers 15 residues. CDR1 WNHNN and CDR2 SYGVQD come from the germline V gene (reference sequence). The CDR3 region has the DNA TGCGCCAGCAGTGATATCGGACAGGGTACCTACGAGCAGTACTTC. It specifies CASSDIGQGTYEQYF.

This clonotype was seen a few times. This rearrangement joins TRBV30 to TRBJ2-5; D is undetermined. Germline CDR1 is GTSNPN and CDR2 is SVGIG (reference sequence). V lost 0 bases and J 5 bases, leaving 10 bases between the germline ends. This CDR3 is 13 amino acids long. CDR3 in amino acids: CAWSVQRGETQYF. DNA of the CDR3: TGTGCCTGGAGTGTCCAGCGTGGGGAGACCCAGTACTTC.

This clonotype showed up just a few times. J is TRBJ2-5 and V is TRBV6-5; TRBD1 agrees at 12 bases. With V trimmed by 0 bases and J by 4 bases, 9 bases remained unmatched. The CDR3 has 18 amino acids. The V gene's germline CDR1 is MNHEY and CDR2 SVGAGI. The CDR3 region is CASSYSRPGTGGSETQYF. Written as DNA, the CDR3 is TGTGCCAGCAGTTACTCCAGACCCGGGACAGGGGGCTCAGAGACCCAGTACTTC.

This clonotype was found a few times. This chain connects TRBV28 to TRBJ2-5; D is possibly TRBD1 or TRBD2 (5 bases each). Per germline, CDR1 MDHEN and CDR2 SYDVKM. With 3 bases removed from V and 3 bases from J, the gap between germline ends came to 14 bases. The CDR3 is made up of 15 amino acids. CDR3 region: CASSLFAGREETQYF. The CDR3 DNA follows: TGTGCCAGCAGTTTGTTCGCGGGCAGGGAAGAGACCCAGTACTTC.

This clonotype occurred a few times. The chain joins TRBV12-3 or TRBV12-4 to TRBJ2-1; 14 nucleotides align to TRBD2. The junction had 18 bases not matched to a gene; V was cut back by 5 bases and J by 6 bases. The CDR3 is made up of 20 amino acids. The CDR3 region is CASSPRLAGGLPSTVNEQFF. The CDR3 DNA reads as TGTGCCAGCAGTCCCCGACTAGCGGGAGGGCTACCTTCTACTGTCAATGAGCAGTTCTTC.

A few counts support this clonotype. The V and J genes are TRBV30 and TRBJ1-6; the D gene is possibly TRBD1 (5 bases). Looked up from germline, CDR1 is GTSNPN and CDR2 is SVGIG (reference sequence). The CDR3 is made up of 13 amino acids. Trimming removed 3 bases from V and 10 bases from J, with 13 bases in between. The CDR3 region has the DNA TGTGCCTGGAGAATCGGGGCCGAGTCACCCCTCCACTTT. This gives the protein CAWRIGAESPLHF.

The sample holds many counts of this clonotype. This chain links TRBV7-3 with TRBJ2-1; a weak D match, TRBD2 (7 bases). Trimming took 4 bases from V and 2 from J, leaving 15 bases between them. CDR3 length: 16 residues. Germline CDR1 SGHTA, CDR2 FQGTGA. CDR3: CASSSGGGTTYNEQFF. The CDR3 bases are TGTGCCAGCAGCTCAGGAGGGGGGACTACCTACAATGAGCAGTTCTTC.

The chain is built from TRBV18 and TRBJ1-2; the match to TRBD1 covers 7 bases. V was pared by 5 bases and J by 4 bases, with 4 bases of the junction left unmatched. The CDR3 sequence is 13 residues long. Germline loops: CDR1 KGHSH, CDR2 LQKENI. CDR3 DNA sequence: TGTGCCAGCTCATCGGGACAGCCCTATGGCTACACCTTC. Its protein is CASSSGQPYGYTF.